The T cell receptor (beta chain) described here comes from a study of blood T cell repertoires in COVID-19. Study summary: In each case, the material was cDNA or gDNA derived from T cells, B-cell-depleted T cells, or PBMCs.

As originally analysed: Reference gene primer amplification gave nucleated cell count estimates. Data came from immunoSEQ multiplex PCR; TCRdb stores just in-frame clones and leaves some out. Clonal size and the V and J genes are those of that table, whereas D and trimming came from the DNA. The table lists approximately 500,000 clones, approximately 85% of them singletons. This CDR3 contains 16 residues. Germline-derived CDR1 and CDR2 are SGDLS and YYNGEE. V dropped 3 bases and J dropped 0; count of bases not matched to a gene: 5. This clone was picked up one time. This receptor was taken from a human donor in a cohort sampled during active COVID-19. The sample comprised peripheral blood. The chain recombines TRBV9 with TRBJ2-1; TRBD2 agrees at 8 bases. The CDR3 loop is CASSATGTSSYNEQFF. The CDR3 nucleotides are TGTGCCAGCAGCGCAACCGGGACTAGCTCCTACAATGAGCAGTTCTTC.